The 5 T cell receptor beta chains below all came from one sample that was sequenced in a study of human T cells and chemical hapten exposure. Stated time point: patch test 1, 2 weeks after DPC sensitization. Treatment in this sample: therapeutic diphenylcyclopropenone sensitization with weekly scalp DPC. One entry per CDR3 protein results from TCRdb running MiXCR on the RACE reads. The data show roughly 200,000 distinct CDR3 sequences, approximately 20% seen once. The sequences come from whole blood, collected in connection with sensitization to the hapten diphenylcyclopropenone (DPC). These receptors were collected from a woman between 45 and 65 years old with alopecia areata. Some clones in this sample may be carry-over from other donors' samples.

This chain uses TRBV12-3 or TRBV12-4 with TRBJ2-1; D gene unclear. The V gene lost 1 base and the J gene lost 3 bases, with 7 bases spanning the gap. The CDR3 is 14 amino acids. The CDR3 DNA follows: TGTGCCAGCAGTTTAGGAGGTCACTACAATGAGCAGTTCTTC. Translation gives CASSLGGHYNEQFF.

This clonotype was detected only a few times. CDR3 loop: CASRQAYQPQHF. DNA of the CDR3: TGTGCCAGTAGGCAGGCTTATCAGCCCCAGCATTTT. This rearrangement joins TRBV19 to TRBJ1-5; D uncertain. There are 12 residues in the CDR3. Germline assignment: CDR1 LNHDA and CDR2 SQIVND (reference sequence). V was shortened by 6 bases and J by 5 bases, with 8 bases between the two germline ends. The variable domain in full, completed from reference TRBV19 and TRBJ1-5, reads DGGITQSPKYLFRKEGQNVTLSCEQNLNHDAMYWYRQDPGQGLRLIYYSQIVNDFQKGDIAEGYSVSREKKESFPLTVTSAQKNPTAFYLCASRQAYQPQHFGDGTRLSIL.

This clonotype was counted a few times. The V and J genes are TRBV5-1 and TRBJ2-1, with D maybe TRBD1 (6 bases). Trimming took off 1 base at V and 0 bases at J, with 8 bases between the two ends. The length of the CDR3 is 15 residues. CDR1 SGHRS and CDR2 YFSETQ come from the germline V gene. The CDR3 region is CASSLTGYSYNEQFF. In DNA form, the CDR3 reads TGCGCCAGCAGCTTGACAGGGTACTCCTACAATGAGCAGTTCTTC.

The chain couples TRBV11-3 to TRBJ1-1, with 7 bases fitting TRBD1. Germline V CDR1 and CDR2: SGHNT, YENEEA. The ends lost 4 bases at V and 5 bases at J; junction bases unmatched: 4. This CDR3 has 13 amino acids. The chain's CDR3 is CASSYLTGTEAFF. CDR3 nucleotides: TGTGCCAGCAGCTACCTGACAGGGACTGAAGCTTTCTTT.

There are many counts of this clonotype. The gene calls are TRBV11-1 and TRBJ1-1; D remains ambiguous. The CDR3 extends over 14 amino acids. The V gene's germline CDR1 is SGHAT and CDR2 FQDESV (reference sequence). The germline V and J ends were trimmed by 1 base and 1 base, with 7 bases remaining between them. In DNA, the CDR3 is TGTGCCAGCAGCTTAGGCGTCTGGAACACTGAAGCTTTCTTT. Translating gives CASSLGVWNTEAFF.